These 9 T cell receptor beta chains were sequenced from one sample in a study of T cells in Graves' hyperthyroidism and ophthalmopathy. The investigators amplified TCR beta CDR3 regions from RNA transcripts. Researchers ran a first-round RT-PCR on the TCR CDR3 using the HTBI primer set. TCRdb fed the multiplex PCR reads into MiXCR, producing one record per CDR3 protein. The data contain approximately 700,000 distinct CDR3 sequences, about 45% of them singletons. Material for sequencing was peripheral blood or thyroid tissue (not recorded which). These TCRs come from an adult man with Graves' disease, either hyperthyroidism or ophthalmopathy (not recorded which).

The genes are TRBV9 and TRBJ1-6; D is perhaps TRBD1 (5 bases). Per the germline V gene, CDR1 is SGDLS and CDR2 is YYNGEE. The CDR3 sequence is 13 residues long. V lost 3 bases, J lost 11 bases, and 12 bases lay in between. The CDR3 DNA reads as TGTGCCAGCAGCGGGTTAGGGGCTGCACCCCTCCACTTT. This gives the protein CASSGLGAAPLHF. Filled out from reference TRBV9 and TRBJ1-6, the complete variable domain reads DSGVTQTPKHLITATGQRVTLRCSPRSGDLSVYWYQQSLDQGLQFLIQYYNGEERAKGNILERFSAQQFPDLHSELNLSSLELGDSALYFCASSGLGAAPLHFGNGTRLTVT.

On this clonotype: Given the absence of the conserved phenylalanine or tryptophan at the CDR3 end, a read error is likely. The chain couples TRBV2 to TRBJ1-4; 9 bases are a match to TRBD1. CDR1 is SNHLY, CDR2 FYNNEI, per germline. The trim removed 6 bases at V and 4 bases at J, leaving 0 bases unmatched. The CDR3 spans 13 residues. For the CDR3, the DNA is TGTGCCAGCAGGGGACAGGGTAATGAAAAACTGTTTATT. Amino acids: CASRGQGNEKLFI.

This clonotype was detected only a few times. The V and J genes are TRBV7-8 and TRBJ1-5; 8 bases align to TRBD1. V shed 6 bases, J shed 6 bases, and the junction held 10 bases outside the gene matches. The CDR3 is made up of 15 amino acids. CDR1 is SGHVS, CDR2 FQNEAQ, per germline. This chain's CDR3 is CASSPWTGNSQPQHF. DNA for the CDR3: TGTGCCAGCAGTCCGTGGACAGGGAACTCTCAGCCCCAGCATTTT.

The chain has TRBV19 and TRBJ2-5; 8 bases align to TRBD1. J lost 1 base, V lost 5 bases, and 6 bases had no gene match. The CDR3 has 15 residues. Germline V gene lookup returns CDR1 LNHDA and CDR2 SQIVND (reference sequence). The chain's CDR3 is CASSRQGNPQETQYF. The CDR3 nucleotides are TGTGCCAGTAGTCGACAGGGGAACCCCCAAGAGACCCAGTACTTC.

The CDR3 loop is CSVGQTTYEQYF. In nucleotides, the CDR3 is TGCAGCGTGGGACAGACTACCTACGAGCAGTACTTC. The V and J genes are TRBV29-1 and TRBJ2-7; 7 positions agree with TRBD1. V was clipped by 6 bases and J by 2 bases; unmatched bases: 4. The germline CDR1 and CDR2 sequences are SQVTM and ANQGSEA. This CDR3 has 12 residues.

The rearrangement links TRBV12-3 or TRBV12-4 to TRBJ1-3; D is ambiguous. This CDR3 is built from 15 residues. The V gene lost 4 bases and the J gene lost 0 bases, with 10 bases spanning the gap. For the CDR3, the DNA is TGTGCCAGCAGTTACGACGTGAACTCTGGAAACACCATATATTTT. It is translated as CASSYDVNSGNTIYF.

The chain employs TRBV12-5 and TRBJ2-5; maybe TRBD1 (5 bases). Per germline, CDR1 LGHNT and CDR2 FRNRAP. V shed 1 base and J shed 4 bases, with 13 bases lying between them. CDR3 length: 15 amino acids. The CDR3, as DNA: TGTGCTAGTGGTTTGGGCCAAGACAGTAGAGAGACCCAGTACTTC. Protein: CASGLGQDSRETQYF.

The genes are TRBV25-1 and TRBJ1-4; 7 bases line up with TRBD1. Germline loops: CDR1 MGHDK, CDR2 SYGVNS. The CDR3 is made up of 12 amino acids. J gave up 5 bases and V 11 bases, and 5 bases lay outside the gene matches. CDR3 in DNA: TGTGCCCTGGACAGGAGCAATGAAAAACTGTTTTTT. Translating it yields CALDRSNEKLFF.

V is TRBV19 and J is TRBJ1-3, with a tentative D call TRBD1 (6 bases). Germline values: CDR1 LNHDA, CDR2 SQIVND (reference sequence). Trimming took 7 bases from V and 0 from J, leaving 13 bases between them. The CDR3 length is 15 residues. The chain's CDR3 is CASKDDRRSGNTIYF. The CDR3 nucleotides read TGTGCCAGTAAGGACGACAGGCGCTCTGGAAACACCATATATTTT.